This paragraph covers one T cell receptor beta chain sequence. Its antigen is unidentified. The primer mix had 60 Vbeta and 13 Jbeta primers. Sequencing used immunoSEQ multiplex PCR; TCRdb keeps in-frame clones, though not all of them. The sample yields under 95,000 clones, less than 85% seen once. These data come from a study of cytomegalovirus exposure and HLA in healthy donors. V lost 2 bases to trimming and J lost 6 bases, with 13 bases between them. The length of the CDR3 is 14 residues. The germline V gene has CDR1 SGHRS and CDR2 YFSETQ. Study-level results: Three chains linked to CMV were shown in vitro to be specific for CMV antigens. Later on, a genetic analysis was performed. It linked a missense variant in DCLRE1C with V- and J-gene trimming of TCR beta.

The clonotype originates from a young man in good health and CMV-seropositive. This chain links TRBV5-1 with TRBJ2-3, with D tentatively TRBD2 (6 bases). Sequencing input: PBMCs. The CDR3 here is CASSFSSGGDTQYF. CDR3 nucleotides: TGCGCCAGCAGCTTTTCGAGTGGGGGGGATACGCAGTATTTT. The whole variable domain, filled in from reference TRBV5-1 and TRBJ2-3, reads KAGVTQTPRYLIKTRGQQVTLSCSPISGHRSVSWYQQTPGQGLQFLFEYFSETQRNKGNFPGRFSGRQFSNSRSEMNVSTLELGDSALYLCASSFSSGGDTQYFGPGTRLTVL.